These T cell receptor beta chains were read from a single sample in a study of early T cells in non-severe SARS-CoV-2 infection. Using its own MiXCR run on the 5' RACE reads, TCRdb lists one record per CDR3 protein. The sample holds about 62,000 distinct CDR3 sequences; around 9.9% are singletons and the top ten take 1.2%. Sequencing was done on a sample of whole blood. The receptors here all came from an adult who was a healthcare worker with PCR-confirmed SARS-CoV-2 infection or an uninfected control (not recorded which). CDR3s include the opening cysteine and the closing phenylalanine or tryptophan. Fields, in order: clone size, V gene, J gene, D gene, CDR3 DNA, CDR3 protein. A D gene is named only where the DNA matches it firmly. Clone size, where shown, is once, few, many, or a class for clones that have expanded.

NA	TRBV5-1	TRBJ1-6	TRBD1	TGCGCCAGCAGCTTACAGGGGGAGGATAATTCACCCCTCCACTTT	CASSLQGEDNSPLHF
NA	TRBV20-1	TRBJ2-3	NA	TGCAGTGCTAGCGGGGGCCACACAGATACGCAGTATTTT	CSASGGHTDTQYF
NA	TRBV3-1	TRBJ2-3	NA	TGTGCCAGCAGCCAAGTGTCGGGGGTAACAGATACGCAGTATTTT	CASSQVSGVTDTQYF
NA	TRBV5-1	TRBJ1-1	NA	TGCGCCAGCAAGACGGGGGATAACACTGAAGCTTTCTTT	CASKTGDNTEAFF
few	TRBV5-4	TRBJ1-1	NA	TGTGCCAGCAGCTCCGGGATCCCGAACACTGAAGCTTTCTTT	CASSSGIPNTEAFF
NA	TRBV7-6	TRBJ1-4	NA	TGTGCCAGCAGCCCGGGTCGTCAAAATGAAAAACTGTTTTTT	CASSPGRQNEKLFF
NA	TRBV11-2	TRBJ2-1	TRBD2	TGTGCCAGCAGCTTAGCGGCTAGCGGGAATTACAATGAGCAGTTCTTC	CASSLAASGNYNEQFF
NA	TRBV2	TRBJ1-5	NA	TGTGCCAGCAGTAGGACTCAAGACCACTATCAGCCCCAGCATTTT	CASSRTQDHYQPQHF
many	TRBV6-4	TRBJ2-1	NA	TGTGCCAGCAGTGCCAGCTCCTACAATGAGCAGTTCTTC	CASSASSYNEQFF
many	TRBV12-3/TRBV12-4	TRBJ2-1	NA	TGTGCCAGCAGTTCGGACTATGAGCAGTTCTTC	CASSSDYEQFF
few	TRBV6-5	TRBJ1-2	TRBD1	TGTGCCAGCAGTCCCTGGGACAGTCAGAACTATGGCTACACCTTC	CASSPWDSQNYGYTF
NA	TRBV20-1	TRBJ1-1	NA	TGCAGTGCTAGAATGAGGGAGACTGAAGCTTTCTTT	CSARMRETEAFF
NA	TRBV6-1	TRBJ1-3	NA	TGTGCCAGCAGCCAGGGACCGAGCTCTGGAAACACCATATATTTT	CASSQGPSSGNTIYF
few	TRBV19	TRBJ1-1	NA	TGTGCCAGCCAATCTCGGGACGAGAAAGCTTTCTTT	CASQSRDEKAFF
few	TRBV19	TRBJ2-2	NA	TGTGCCAGTAGTATCGCCGGGCCCGGGGAGCTGTTTTTT	CASSIAGPGELFF
few	TRBV10-1	TRBJ1-1	NA	TGCGCCAGCAGTGAGTCGGGTGCCCGGGAAGCTTTCTTT	CASSESGAREAFF
few	TRBV7-2	TRBJ1-3	NA	TGTGCCAGCAGCTTTATGGCAGTTTCTGGAAACACCATATATTTT	CASSFMAVSGNTIYF
NA	TRBV28	TRBJ2-3	NA	TGTGCCAGCAGCGAAGACAGGCACAGCACAGATACGCAGTATTTT	CASSEDRHSTDTQYF
few	TRBV7-9	TRBJ1-1	NA	TGTGCCAGCAGCTTGGAGGACAACACTGAAGCTTTCTTT	CASSLEDNTEAFF
many	TRBV7-6	TRBJ2-3	TRBD1	TGTGCCAGCAGCTGGCGGGCGGGACAGGGCACAGATACGCAGTATTTT	CASSWRAGQGTDTQYF
NA	TRBV20-1	TRBJ1-2	NA	TGCAGTGCCGGGACCGAGATCTATGGCTACACCTTC	CSAGTEIYGYTF
NA	TRBV27	TRBJ1-6	TRBD1	TGTGCCAGCAGTCCCCTAACGGACAGGGACGGTAATTCACCCCTCCACTTT	CASSPLTDRDGNSPLHF
many	TRBV29-1	TRBJ2-2	TRBD2	TGCAGCGCCGGACTAGCGGGGGGTGTAACCGGGGAGCTGTTTTTT	CSAGLAGGVTGELFF
few	TRBV29-1	TRBJ2-5	TRBD2	TGCAGCGTCCTTGGGCGACTAGCGGCCCGCCAAGAGACCCAGTACTTC	CSVLGRLAARQETQYF
NA	TRBV11-3	TRBJ2-3	NA	TGTGCCAGCAGTTCGGGCCCAGATACGCAGTATTTT	CASSSGPDTQYF
many	TRBV7-9	TRBJ1-3	NA	TGTGCCAGCCCAGAAGGCGGAAACACCATATATTTT	CASPEGGNTIYF
many	TRBV6-5	TRBJ1-4	NA	TGTGCCAGCAGTTACTCGAAGCCCGCCCTAGGGGAAAAACTGTTTTTT	CASSYSKPALGEKLFF
NA	TRBV7-9	TRBJ1-4	NA	TGTGCCAGCAGCTTAGCCCCGGCAACTAATGAAAAACTGTTTTTT	CASSLAPATNEKLFF
few	TRBV11-2	TRBJ2-2	NA	TGTGCCAGCAGCTTACTACCGGGCCGAGGGACTACCGGGGAGCTGTTTTTT	CASSLLPGRGTTGELFF
many	TRBV20-1	TRBJ2-5	NA	TGCAGTGCTAGAGATCGGGGGGCCGGGACCGGGACCCAGTACTTC	CSARDRGAGTGTQYF
many	TRBV7-3	TRBJ1-1	NA	TGTGCCAGCAGCTTAGAGGCGGGCTACACTGAAGCTTTCTTT	CASSLEAGYTEAFF
many	TRBV20-1	TRBJ2-5	NA	TGCAGTGCTAGAGATGGGCACCGTAGACAAGAGACCCAGTACTTC	CSARDGHRRQETQYF
few	TRBV6-6	TRBJ2-2	NA	TGTGCCAGCAGTAATCCCCCGGGGAGAAGGAACACCGGGGAGCTGTTTTTT	CASSNPPGRRNTGELFF
many	TRBV27	TRBJ2-3	NA	TGTGCCAGCAGTCCGCAGGGCCCGTTGAGTAATACGCAGTATTTT	CASSPQGPLSNTQYF
NA	TRBV7-3	TRBJ2-1	NA	TGTGCCAGCAGCGTTGACTACTACAATGAGCAGTTCTTC	CASSVDYYNEQFF
few	TRBV21-1	TRBJ2-2	NA	TGTGCCAGCCTTACCATCACCCGGGACAGGGGGTCCGGGGAGCTGTTTTTT	CASLTITRDRGSGELFF
many	TRBV12-3/TRBV12-4	TRBJ1-6	NA	TGTGCCAGCAGTTTAAGCGGCCCCGGGTATTCACCCCTCCACTTT	CASSLSGPGYSPLHF
NA	TRBV7-2	TRBJ1-6	NA	TGTGCCAGCAGCTTAGGAGGGGCGAATTCACCCCTCCACTTT	CASSLGGANSPLHF
few	TRBV28	TRBJ2-3	TRBD1	TGTGCCAGCAGTTTGGTAACAGGGGGGACAGATACGCAGTATTTT	CASSLVTGGTDTQYF
few	TRBV5-1	TRBJ1-1	NA	TGCGCCAGCAGGGATTTAATGAACACTGAAGCTTTCTTT	CASRDLMNTEAFF
many	TRBV24-1	TRBJ1-1	TRBD1	TGTGCCACCAGCGGGACCCCCGGGACAGGGTCGTGGACTGAAGCTTTCTTT	CATSGTPGTGSWTEAFF
NA	TRBV18	TRBJ1-5	TRBD1	TGTGCCAGCTCAAAAGGACAGGATTTTTATAGCAATCAGCCCCAGCATTTT	CASSKGQDFYSNQPQHF
many	TRBV5-1	TRBJ2-3	TRBD2	TGCGCCAGCAGAGCTAGCGGTCATTGGGGCACAGATACGCAGTATTTT	CASRASGHWGTDTQYF
many	TRBV29-1	TRBJ1-5	NA	TGCAGCGCAGCAGGCGGAGGGCGCAATCAGCCCCAGCATTTT	CSAAGGGRNQPQHF
NA	TRBV4-2	TRBJ2-3	NA	TGTGCCAGCAGCCGAGTTCCTGGCACAGATACGCAGTATTTT	CASSRVPGTDTQYF
many	TRBV3-1	TRBJ1-6	NA	TGTGCCAGCGCCGTGGCTAATTCACCCCTCCACTTT	CASAVANSPLHF
NA	TRBV5-5	TRBJ2-3	TRBD1	TGTGCCAGCAGCTTCAACCCGTCAGACAGGGTTGACACAGATACGCAGTATTTT	CASSFNPSDRVDTDTQYF
many	TRBV6-1	TRBJ1-2	NA	TGTGCCAGCAGTGAAAATGGCAGGTCCCTGGGCTACACCTTC	CASSENGRSLGYTF
NA	TRBV20-1	TRBJ2-1	TRBD2	TGCAGCGCCCGACTAGCGGGGCTCAATGAGCAGTTCTTC	CSARLAGLNEQFF
few	TRBV7-9	TRBJ1-2	NA	TGTGCCAGCAGCTCAAAGGACAGCAATGGCTACACCTTC	CASSSKDSNGYTF
NA	TRBV5-1	TRBJ2-4	TRBD1	TGCGCCAGCAGCGCACAGGGGGAGAAAAACATTCAGTACTTC	CASSAQGEKNIQYF
few	TRBV11-2	TRBJ2-3	NA	TGTGCCAGCAGTCCCCGGCGTGACACAGATACGCAGTATTTT	CASSPRRDTDTQYF
many	TRBV6-5	TRBJ1-1	NA	TGTGCCAGCAGTTACACTTGGGCCTTGAACACTGAAGCTTTCTTT	CASSYTWALNTEAFF
many	TRBV7-3	TRBJ2-5	TRBD1	TGTGCCAGCAGCGCGGGACAGGGGAGAGAGACCCAGTACTTC	CASSAGQGRETQYF
NA	TRBV18	TRBJ2-2	NA	TGTGCCAGCTTACAAGAATTCGCCGGGGAGCTGTTTTTT	CASLQEFAGELFF
many	TRBV10-3	TRBJ2-5	TRBD1	TGTGCCATCAGGCCGGGACAGGGACAAGAGACCCAGTACTTC	CAIRPGQGQETQYF
few	TRBV7-3	TRBJ2-2	NA	TGTGCCAGCAGCTTCGAGGCGGGGGCTAACGGGGAGCTGTTTTTT	CASSFEAGANGELFF
NA	TRBV3-1	TRBJ2-1	TRBD2	TGTGCCAGCAGCCAAGACCTTACTAGCGGGGGGTGGAATGAGCAGTTCTTC	CASSQDLTSGGWNEQFF